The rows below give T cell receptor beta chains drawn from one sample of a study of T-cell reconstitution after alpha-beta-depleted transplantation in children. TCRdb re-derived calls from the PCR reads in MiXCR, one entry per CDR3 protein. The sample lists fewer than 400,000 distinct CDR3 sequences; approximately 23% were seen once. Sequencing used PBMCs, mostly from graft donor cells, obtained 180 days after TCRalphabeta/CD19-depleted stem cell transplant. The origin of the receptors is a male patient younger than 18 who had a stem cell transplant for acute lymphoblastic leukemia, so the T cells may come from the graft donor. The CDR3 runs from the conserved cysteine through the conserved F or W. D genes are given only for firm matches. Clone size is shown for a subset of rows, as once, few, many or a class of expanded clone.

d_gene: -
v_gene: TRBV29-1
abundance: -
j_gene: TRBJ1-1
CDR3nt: TGCAGCGTATACGGGCGGAACACTGAAGCTTTCTTT
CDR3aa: CSVYGRNTEAFF

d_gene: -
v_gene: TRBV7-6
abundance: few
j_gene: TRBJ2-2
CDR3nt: TGTGCCAGCAGCCCACCCCCGACTTGGTTGGAGACCGGGGAGCTGTTTTTT
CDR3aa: CASSPPPTWLETGELFF

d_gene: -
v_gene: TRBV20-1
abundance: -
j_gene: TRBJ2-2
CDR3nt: TGCAGTGCTAGATGGGGCCCCACGAACACCGGGGAGCTGTTTTTT
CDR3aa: CSARWGPTNTGELFF

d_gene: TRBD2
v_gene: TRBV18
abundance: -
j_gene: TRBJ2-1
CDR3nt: TGTGCCAGCTCACCACCCCGGACTAGCTGGGAGCAGTTCTTC
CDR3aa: CASSPPRTSWEQFF

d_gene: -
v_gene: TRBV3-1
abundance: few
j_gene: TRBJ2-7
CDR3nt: TGTGCCAGCAGCCAAGATTCTGGGGCCTCCTACGAGCAGTACTTC
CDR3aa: CASSQDSGASYEQYF

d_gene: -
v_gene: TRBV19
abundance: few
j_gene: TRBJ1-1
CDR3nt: TGTGCCAGTAGTATAGGACGGAAGAACACTGAAGCTTTCTTT
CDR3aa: CASSIGRKNTEAFF

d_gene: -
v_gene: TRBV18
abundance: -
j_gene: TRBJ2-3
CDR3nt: TGTGCCAGCTCACCTCTACGAACGAGACAGAACACAGATACGCAGTATTTT
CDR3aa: CASSPLRTRQNTDTQYF

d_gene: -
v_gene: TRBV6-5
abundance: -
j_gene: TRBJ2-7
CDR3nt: TGTGCCAGCAGTTACTCGGGGACGAGCTCCTACGAGCAGTACTTC
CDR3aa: CASSYSGTSSYEQYF

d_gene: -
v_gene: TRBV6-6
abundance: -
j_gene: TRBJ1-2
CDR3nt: TGTGCCAGCAGTCGAGAAGATGGCTACACCTTC
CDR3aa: CASSREDGYTF

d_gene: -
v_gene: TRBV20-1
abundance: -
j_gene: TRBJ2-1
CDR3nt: TGCAGTGCTAGAGATGGAGGGACTCTCAATGAGCAGTTCTTC
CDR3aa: CSARDGGTLNEQFF

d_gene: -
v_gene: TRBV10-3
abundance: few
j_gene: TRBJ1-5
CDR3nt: TGTGCCATCAGTGGGGGGGAACGGGGCATTAGCAATCAGCCCCAGCATTTT
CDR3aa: CAISGGERGISNQPQHF

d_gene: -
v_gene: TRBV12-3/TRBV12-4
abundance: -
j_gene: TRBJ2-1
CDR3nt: TGTGCCAGCAGGACAGACAGTACCAATGAGCAGTTCTTC
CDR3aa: CASRTDSTNEQFF

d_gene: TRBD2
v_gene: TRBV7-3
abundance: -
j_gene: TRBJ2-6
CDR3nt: TGTGCCAGCAGCAGTACTAGCGGGACCATCTCTGGGGCCAACGTCCTGACTTTC
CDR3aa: CASSSTSGTISGANVLTF

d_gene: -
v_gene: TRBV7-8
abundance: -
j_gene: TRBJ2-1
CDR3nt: TGTGCCAGCAGCTTAGAGATGCTCAATGAGCAGTTCTTC
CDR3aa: CASSLEMLNEQFF

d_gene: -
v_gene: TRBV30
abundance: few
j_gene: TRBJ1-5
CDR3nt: TGTGCCTGGAGAGCAAAAAGCAATCAGCCCCAGCATTTT
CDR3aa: CAWRAKSNQPQHF

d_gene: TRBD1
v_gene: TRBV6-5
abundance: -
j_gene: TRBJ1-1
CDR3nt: TGTGCCAGCAGTTACGGACAGGGGTTTGAAGCTTTCTTT
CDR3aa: CASSYGQGFEAFF

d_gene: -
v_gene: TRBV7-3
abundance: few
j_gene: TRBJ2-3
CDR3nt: TGTGCCAGCAGCTTGGGGGGCGCAGCAGATACGCAGTATTTT
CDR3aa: CASSLGGAADTQYF

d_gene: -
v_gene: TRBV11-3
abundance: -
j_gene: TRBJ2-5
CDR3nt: TGTGCCAGCAGCTTTAGGCATCCGGGGGCCCAGTACTTC
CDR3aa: CASSFRHPGAQYF

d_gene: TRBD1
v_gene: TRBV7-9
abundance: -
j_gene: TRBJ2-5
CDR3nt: TGTGCCAGCTCTGGGACAGTGCTACAAGAGACCCAGTACTTC
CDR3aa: CASSGTVLQETQYF

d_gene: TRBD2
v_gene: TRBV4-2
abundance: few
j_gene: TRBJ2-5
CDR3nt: TGTGCCAGCAGCCGGTGGACTAGCGGGAGCTCACAAGAGACCCAGTACTTC
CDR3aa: CASSRWTSGSSQETQYF

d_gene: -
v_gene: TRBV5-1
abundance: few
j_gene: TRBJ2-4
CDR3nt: TGCGCCAGCAGCTTGCCATTAGAGCCCAAAAACATTCAGTACTTC
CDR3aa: CASSLPLEPKNIQYF

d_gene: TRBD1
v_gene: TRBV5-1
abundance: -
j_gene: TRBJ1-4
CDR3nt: TGCGCCAGCAGCGATTGGGACAGGGAGAATGAAAAACTGTTTTTT
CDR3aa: CASSDWDRENEKLFF

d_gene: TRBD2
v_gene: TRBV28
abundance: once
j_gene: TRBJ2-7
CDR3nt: TGTGCCAGCAGTTTTTTCTCACAGGGCGGGACTAGCGGGAGCTGGTACGAGCAGTACTTC
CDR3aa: CASSFFSQGGTSGSWYEQYF

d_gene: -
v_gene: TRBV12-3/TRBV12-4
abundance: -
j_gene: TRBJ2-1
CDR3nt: TGTGCCAGCAGTTTAGCGGGGCTAGCTTCCCGCAATGAGCAGTTCTTC
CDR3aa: CASSLAGLASRNEQFF

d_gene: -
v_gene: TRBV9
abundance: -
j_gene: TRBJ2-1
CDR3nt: TGTGCCAGCAGCGTAAGGGGGGGTGTCTACAATGAGCAGTTCTTC
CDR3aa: CASSVRGGVYNEQFF